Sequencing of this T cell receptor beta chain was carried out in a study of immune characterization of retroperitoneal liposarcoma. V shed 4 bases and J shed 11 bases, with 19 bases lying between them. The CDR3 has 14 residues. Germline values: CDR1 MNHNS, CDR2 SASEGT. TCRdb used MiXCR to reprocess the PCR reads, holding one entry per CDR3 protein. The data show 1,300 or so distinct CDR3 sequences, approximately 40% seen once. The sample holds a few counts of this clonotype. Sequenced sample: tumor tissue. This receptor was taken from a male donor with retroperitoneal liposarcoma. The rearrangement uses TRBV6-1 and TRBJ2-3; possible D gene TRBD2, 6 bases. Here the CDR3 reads CASSGPGGTYEQYF. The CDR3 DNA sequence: TGTGCCAGCAGTGGGCCCGGGGGAACCTACGAGCAGTATTTT.